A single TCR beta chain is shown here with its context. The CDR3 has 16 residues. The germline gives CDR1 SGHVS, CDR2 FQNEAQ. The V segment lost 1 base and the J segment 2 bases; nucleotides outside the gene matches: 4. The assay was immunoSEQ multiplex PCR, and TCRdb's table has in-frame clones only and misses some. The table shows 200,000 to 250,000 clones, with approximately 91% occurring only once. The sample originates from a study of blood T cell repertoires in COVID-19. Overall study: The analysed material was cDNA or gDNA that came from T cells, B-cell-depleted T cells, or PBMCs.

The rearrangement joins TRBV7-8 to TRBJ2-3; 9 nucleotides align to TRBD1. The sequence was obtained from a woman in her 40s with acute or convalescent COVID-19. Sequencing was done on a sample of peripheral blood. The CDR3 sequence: CASSLVGTGNTDTQYF. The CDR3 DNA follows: TGTGCCAGCAGCTTAGTCGGGACAGGGAACACAGATACGCAGTATTTT.